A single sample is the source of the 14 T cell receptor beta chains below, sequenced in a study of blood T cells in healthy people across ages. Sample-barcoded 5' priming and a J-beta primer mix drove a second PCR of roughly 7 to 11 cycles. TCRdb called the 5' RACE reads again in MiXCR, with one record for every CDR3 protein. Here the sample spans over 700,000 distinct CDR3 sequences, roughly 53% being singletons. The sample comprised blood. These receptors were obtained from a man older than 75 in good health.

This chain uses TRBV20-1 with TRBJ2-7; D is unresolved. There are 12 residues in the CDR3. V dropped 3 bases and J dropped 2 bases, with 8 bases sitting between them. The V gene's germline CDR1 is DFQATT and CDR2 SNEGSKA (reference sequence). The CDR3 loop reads CSARNKAYEQYF. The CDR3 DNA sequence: TGCAGTGCTAGGAACAAAGCCTACGAGCAGTACTTC.

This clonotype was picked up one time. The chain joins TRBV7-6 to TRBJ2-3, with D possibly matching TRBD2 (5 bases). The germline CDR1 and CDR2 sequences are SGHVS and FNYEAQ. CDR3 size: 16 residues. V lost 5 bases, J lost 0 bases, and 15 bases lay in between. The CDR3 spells CASSPRRAASTDTQYF. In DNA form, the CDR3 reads TGTGCCAGCAGCCCCAGACGAGCGGCTAGCACAGATACGCAGTATTTT.

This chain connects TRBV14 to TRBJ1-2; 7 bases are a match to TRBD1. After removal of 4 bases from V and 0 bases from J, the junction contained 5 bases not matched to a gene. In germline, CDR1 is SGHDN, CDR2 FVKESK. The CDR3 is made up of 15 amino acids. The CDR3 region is CASSRPGTANYGYTF. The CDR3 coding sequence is TGTGCCAGCAGCCGCCCCGGGACAGCTAACTATGGCTACACCTTC.

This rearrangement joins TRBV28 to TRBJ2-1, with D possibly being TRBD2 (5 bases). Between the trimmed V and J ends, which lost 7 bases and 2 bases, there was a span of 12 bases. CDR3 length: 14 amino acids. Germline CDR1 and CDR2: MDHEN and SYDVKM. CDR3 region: CASTAGSAYNEQFF. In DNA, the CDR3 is TGTGCCAGCACCGCGGGTTCCGCCTACAATGAGCAGTTCTTC.

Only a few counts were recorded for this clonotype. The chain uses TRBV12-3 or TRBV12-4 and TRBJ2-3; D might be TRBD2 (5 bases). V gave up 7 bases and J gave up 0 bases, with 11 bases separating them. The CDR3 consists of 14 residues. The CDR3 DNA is TGTGCCAGCACCACTGGCGGGAGCACAGATACGCAGTATTTT. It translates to CASTTGGSTDTQYF.

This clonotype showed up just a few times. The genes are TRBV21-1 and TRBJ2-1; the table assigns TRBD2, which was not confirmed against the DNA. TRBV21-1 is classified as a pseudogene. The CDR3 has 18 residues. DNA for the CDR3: TGTGCCAGCAGCAAAAACAATTCGACTAGCGGGAGAGGGAATGAGCAGTTCTTC. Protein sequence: CASSKNNSTSGRGNEQFF.

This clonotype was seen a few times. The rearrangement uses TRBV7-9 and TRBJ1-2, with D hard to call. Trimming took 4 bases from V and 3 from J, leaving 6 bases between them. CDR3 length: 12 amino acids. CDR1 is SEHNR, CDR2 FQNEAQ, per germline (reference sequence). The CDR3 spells CASSWMDYGYTF. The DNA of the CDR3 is TGTGCCAGCAGCTGGATGGACTATGGCTACACCTTC.

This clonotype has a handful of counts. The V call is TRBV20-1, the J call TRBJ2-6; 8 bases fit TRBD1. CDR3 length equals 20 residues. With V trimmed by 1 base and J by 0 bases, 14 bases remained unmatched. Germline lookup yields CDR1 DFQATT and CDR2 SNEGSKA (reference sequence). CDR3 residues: CSARGGPGTGSTSGANVLTF. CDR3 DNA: TGCAGTGCTAGAGGAGGACCCGGGACAGGATCAACCTCTGGGGCCAACGTCCTGACTTTC.

The CDR3 DNA reads as TGCAGCGTTGAAAGACAGGGGGCGAACGAGCAGTACTTC. Its protein is CSVERQGANEQYF. J is TRBJ2-7 and V is TRBV29-1, with 10 bases that match TRBD1. V dropped 2 bases and J dropped 5; count of bases not matched to a gene: 3. The V gene's germline CDR1 is SQVTM and CDR2 ANQGSEA. The CDR3 sequence is 13 residues long.

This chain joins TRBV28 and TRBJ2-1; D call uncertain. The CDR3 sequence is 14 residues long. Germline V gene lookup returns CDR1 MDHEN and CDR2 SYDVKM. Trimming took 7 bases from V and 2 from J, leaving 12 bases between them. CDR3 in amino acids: CASKPGTTYNEQFF. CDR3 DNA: TGTGCCAGCAAACCAGGTACTACCTACAATGAGCAGTTCTTC.

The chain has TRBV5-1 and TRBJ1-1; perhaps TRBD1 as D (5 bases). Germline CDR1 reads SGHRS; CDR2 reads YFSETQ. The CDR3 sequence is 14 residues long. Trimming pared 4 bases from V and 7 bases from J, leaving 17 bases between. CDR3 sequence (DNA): TGCGCCAGCAGCCCCCAGGGTGGGGTAAGTGAAGCTTTCTTT. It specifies CASSPQGGVSEAFF.

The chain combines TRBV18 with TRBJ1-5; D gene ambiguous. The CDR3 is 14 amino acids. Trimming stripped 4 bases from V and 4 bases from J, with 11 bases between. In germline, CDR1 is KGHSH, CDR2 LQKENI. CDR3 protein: CASSREIGNQPQHF. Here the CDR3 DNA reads TGTGCCAGCTCACGAGAAATAGGTAATCAGCCCCAGCATTTT. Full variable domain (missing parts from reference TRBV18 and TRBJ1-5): NAGVMQNPRHLVRRRGQEARLRCSPMKGHSHVYWYRQLPEEGLKFMVYLQKENIIDESGMPKERFSAEFPKEGPSILRIQQVVRGDSAAYFCASSREIGNQPQHFGDGTRLSIL.

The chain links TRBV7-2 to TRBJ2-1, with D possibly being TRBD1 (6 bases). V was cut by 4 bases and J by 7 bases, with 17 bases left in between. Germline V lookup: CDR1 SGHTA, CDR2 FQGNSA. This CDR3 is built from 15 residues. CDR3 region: CASSYRRAQGNEQFF. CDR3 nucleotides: TGTGCCAGCAGCTACCGCCGGGCCCAGGGGAATGAGCAGTTCTTC.

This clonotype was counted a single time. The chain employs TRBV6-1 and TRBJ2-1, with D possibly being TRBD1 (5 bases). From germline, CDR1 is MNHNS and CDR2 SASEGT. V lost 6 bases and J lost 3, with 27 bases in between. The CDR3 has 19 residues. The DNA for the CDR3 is TGTGCCAGCAGACCACAGGCTAGATTAAAAGCCGGATACTACAATGAGCAGTTCTTC. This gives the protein CASRPQARLKAGYYNEQFF.